A selection of T cell receptor beta chains follows, all from one sample in a study of a mutant IDH1 vaccine in newly diagnosed glioma. Sequenced by immunoSEQ multiplex PCR; TCRdb stores in-frame clones only, minus some. The sample has about 100,000 clones, around four fifths seen once. The sample was PBMCs, taken from a glioma patient treated with radiotherapy, temozolomide or both. These receptors were obtained from a middle-aged man with glioma. CDR3s leave out the opening cysteine and the closing phenylalanine or tryptophan.

v_gene: TRBV11-2; len: 12; CDR3aa: ASSLRVGKPEAF
v_gene: TRBV5-1; len: 14; CDR3aa: ASSLKTGPSGNTIY
v_gene: TRBV18; len: 13; CDR3aa: ASVEGRQLTDTQY
v_gene: TRBV5-1; len: 13; CDR3aa: ASSLTPGQQETQY
v_gene: TRBV28; len: 11; CDR3aa: ATDRNLNTEAF
v_gene: TRBV5-1; len: 12; CDR3aa: ASSLGQKNTEAF
v_gene: TRBV7-9; len: 12; CDR3aa: ASNQQGDNEKLF
v_gene: TRBV18; len: 13; CDR3aa: ASSPPSGQLETQY
v_gene: TRBV4-3; len: 12; CDR3aa: ASSQEGRGTEAF
v_gene: TRBV6-1; len: 12; CDR3aa: ASSVSSGGETQY
v_gene: TRBV11-2; len: 10; CDR3aa: ASSLGGPQQY
v_gene: TRBV7-2; len: 11; CDR3aa: ASSSPDYYEQY
v_gene: TRBV7-2; len: 12; CDR3aa: ASSSRDRGVQQF
v_gene: TRBV10-1; len: 13; CDR3aa: ASSDSGGSTDTQY
v_gene: TRBV5-4; len: 10; CDR3aa: ASSLAGGGAA
v_gene: TRBV9; len: 12; CDR3aa: ASSVGQLNTEAF
v_gene: TRBV14; len: 13; CDR3aa: ASSQGLAPTYEQY
v_gene: TRBV6-5; len: 13; CDR3aa: ASGRLADRGGEQF
v_gene: TRBV5-1; len: 12; CDR3aa: ASSPDSGANVLT
v_gene: TRBV7-8; len: 14; CDR3aa: ASSGYQGFPGNTIY
v_gene: TRBV7-9; len: 13; CDR3aa: ASSFSRTANSPLH
v_gene: TRBV25-1; len: 13; CDR3aa: ASSTGTGVGNEQF
v_gene: TRBV10-3; len: 12; CDR3aa: AISDDRGRTEAF
v_gene: TRBV4-3; len: 14; CDR3aa: ASSQDTGALIEKLF
v_gene: TRBV27; len: 10; CDR3aa: ASTDTYNEQF
v_gene: TRBV5-4; len: 13; CDR3aa: ASSLVGQVNTEAF
v_gene: TRBV7-9; len: 11; CDR3aa: ASSFSGSYEQY
v_gene: TRBV30; len: 10; CDR3aa: AWGPLAYEQY
v_gene: TRBV15; len: 12; CDR3aa: ATSRTRNTDTQY
v_gene: TRBV30; len: 11; CDR3aa: AWSVKGVYGYT
v_gene: TRBV5-4; len: 13; CDR3aa: ASSAGTSGTNEQF
v_gene: TRBV15; len: 12; CDR3aa: ATSRGTGRNEQY
v_gene: TRBV6-5; len: 12; CDR3aa: ASSYQDKRDEQY
v_gene: TRBV5-1; len: 13; CDR3aa: ASSLEAVVVTEAF
v_gene: TRBV6-1; len: 13; CDR3aa: ASSVDPSSGNTIY
v_gene: TRBV10-1; len: 13; CDR3aa: ASSLLAGVADTQY
v_gene: TRBV6-4; len: 13; CDR3aa: ASSPPGGARETQY
v_gene: TRBV28; len: 10; CDR3aa: ASSSGIKGQY
v_gene: TRBV11-2; len: 16; CDR3aa: ASSLRRTEKYSNQPQH
v_gene: TRBV6-5; len: 13; CDR3aa: ASSFLAGGKNIQY
v_gene: TRBV4-1; len: 12; CDR3aa: ASSQVYIPYEQY
v_gene: TRBV6-5; len: 13; CDR3aa: ASSSFSGGTQPQH
v_gene: TRBV6-1; len: 12; CDR3aa: ASKDTLSGNTIY
v_gene: TRBV28; len: 13; CDR3aa: ASSLSRLLSYEQY
v_gene: TRBV11-2; len: 13; CDR3aa: ASSLFSGSTDTQY
v_gene: TRBV19; len: 14; CDR3aa: ASSSSSGSGLNEQF
v_gene: TRBV13; len: 16; CDR3aa: ASSFTGGSTSGANVLT
v_gene: TRBV14; len: 13; CDR3aa: ASSQRQGLYNEQF
v_gene: TRBV19; len: 12; CDR3aa: ATQLLQGAGELF
v_gene: TRBV5-1; len: 14; CDR3aa: ASSLGLAGITDTQY
v_gene: TRBV7-2; len: 13; CDR3aa: ASSADPGSLETQY
v_gene: TRBV6-6; len: 11; CDR3aa: ASSYGVTQPQH
v_gene: TRBV19; len: 13; CDR3aa: ASSIAGGLQETQY
v_gene: TRBV2; len: 16; CDR3aa: ASSGWWGPGETHYGYT
v_gene: TRBV4-2; len: 14; CDR3aa: ASSQVIGIFNSEAF
v_gene: TRBV7-2; len: 13; CDR3aa: ASSPTSGQPYEQY
v_gene: TRBV19; len: 17; CDR3aa: ASSIFWFEGIVAKNIQY
v_gene: TRBV7-2; len: 14; CDR3aa: ASSKTGTGGAGEQY
v_gene: TRBV19; len: 13; CDR3aa: ASSIPLSVASTQY
v_gene: TRBV27; len: 10; CDR3aa: ASSLRGQGKY